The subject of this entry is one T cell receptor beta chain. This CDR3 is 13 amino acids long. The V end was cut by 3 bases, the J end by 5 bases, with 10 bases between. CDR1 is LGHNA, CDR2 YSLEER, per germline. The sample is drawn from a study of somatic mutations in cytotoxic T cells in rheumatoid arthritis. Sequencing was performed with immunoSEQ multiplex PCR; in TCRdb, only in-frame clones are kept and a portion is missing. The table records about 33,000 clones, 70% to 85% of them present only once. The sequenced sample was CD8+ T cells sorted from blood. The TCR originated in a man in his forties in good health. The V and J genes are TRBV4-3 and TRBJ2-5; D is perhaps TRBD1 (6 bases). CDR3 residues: CASSQGAWETQYF. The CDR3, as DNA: TGCGCCAGCAGCCAGGGGGCATGGGAGACCCAGTACTTC.